These T cell receptor beta chains were read from a single sample in a study of cytomegalovirus exposure and HLA in healthy donors. Here immunoSEQ multiplex PCR was the method, and the copy in TCRdb shows in-frame clones only, minus some. The repertoire holds under 150,000 clones, with 60% to 85% as singletons. The sequenced sample consisted of PBMCs. The receptor source for this set is a middle-aged woman in good health and CMV-seropositive. Each CDR3 is given without its conserved first and last residue. A D gene is named only where the DNA matches it firmly. Clone size is given for some rows only: seen once, a few or many times, or a class if the clone is expanded.

. | . | TRBV4-1 | ASSQDSGLNTDTQY
TRBD1 | few | TRBV28 | ASSPWEGTGGNEQY
. | . | TRBV11-2 | ASSFQQVGSEAF
. | . | TRBV9 | ASSKQNLHYGYT
. | . | TRBV4-1 | ASSSGGLYNEQF
TRBD2 | . | TRBV27 | ASSPRLAATTDTQY
. | . | TRBV4-2 | ASSQLDFTSPLH
TRBD2 | few | TRBV5-4 | ASSLAGGNTGELF
. | . | TRBV7-9 | ASSLSPFGNEQF
. | . | TRBV4-2 | ASSERTSPRGGYT
. | once | TRBV14 | ASSQDRVPDTQY
. | few | TRBV4-2 | ASSPAGVSGNTIY
. | . | TRBV9 | ASSPGTPSYEQY
. | . | TRBV9 | ASSVGGGNSPLH
TRBD2 | . | TRBV29-1 | SVGLPSGEQY
TRBD1 | . | TRBV27 | ASSFGTGERQPQH
TRBD1 | once | TRBV19 | ATETGGFTEAF
. | . | TRBV6-1 | ASSSVEQETQY
. | few | TRBV19 | ASSMSETQY
TRBD1 | . | TRBV13 | ASSVTGTGGRNGYT
. | . | TRBV27 | ASSSSPTNTGWCGYT
TRBD1 | few | TRBV2 | ASSEGTGDEQF
TRBD1 | . | TRBV4-1 | ASSPGVGTGGAEQY
. | few | TRBV5-1 | ASSSLNSYEQY
TRBD1 | . | TRBV6-1 | ASSSVDRAEETQY
. | few | TRBV5-4 | ASSLVYTDTQY